This TCR beta chain was obtained from a study of T cells after yellow fever vaccination. This CDR3 comprises 17 residues. V lost 4 bases to trimming and J lost 3 bases; unmatched junction nucleotides: 8. The germline gives CDR1 SGHRS, CDR2 YFSETQ. TCRdb called the 5' RACE reads again in MiXCR, with one record for every CDR3 protein. The sample lists 250,000 to 300,000 distinct CDR3 sequences, roughly 13% seen once, with about 0.51% in the top ten. The gene calls are TRBV5-1 and TRBJ2-3, with TRBD2 matching over 13 bases. Sequenced here: CD4+ T cells sorted from PBMCs, sampled 45 days after the yellow fever booster vaccination. The sequence came from a young man who received the YFV17D yellow fever vaccine. CDR3: CASSTSGRALGTDTQYF. In DNA form, the CDR3 reads TGCGCCAGCAGCACTAGCGGGAGGGCCCTCGGTACAGATACGCAGTATTTT.